The source of this T cell receptor beta chain is a study of graft-versus-host responses after intestinal transplantation. V was cut by 4 bases and J by 4 bases, with 14 bases left in between. Germline V CDR1 and CDR2: MGHDK, SYGVNS. This CDR3 spans 15 amino acids. The method was immunoSEQ multiplex PCR; TCRdb's version includes in-frame clones alone and lacks a portion of them. This table holds over 45,000 clones, around 92% found once. Study-level findings and limits: Marrow from the recipient contained GvH clones, some of which had appeared first in ileum or blood.

Points on this clone: No antigen is known for it.

This receptor was obtained from a human donor who was the organ donor for an intestinal transplant. This sample comprised unstimulated CD4+ T cells sorted from spleen or lymph node cells, obtained before transplant. The chain is built from TRBV25-1 and TRBJ1-5; TRBD1 is a possible D gene (5 bases). CDR3: CASSGPMAGNQPQHF. CDR3 DNA sequence: TGTGCCAGCAGTGGTCCGATGGCAGGGAATCAGCCCCAGCATTTT.